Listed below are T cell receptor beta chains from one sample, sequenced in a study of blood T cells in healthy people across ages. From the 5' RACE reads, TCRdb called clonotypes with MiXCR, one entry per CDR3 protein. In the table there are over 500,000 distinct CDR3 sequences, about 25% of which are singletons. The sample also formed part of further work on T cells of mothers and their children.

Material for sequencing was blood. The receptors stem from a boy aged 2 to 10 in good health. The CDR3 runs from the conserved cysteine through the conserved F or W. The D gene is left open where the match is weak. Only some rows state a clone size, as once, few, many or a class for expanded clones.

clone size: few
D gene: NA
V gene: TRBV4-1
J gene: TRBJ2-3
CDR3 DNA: TGCGCCGGCAGCCAAGATACTAACACAGATACGCAGTATTTT
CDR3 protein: CAGSQDTNTDTQYF

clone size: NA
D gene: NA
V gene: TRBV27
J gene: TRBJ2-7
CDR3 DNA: TGTGCCAGCAGTTTATGGGCAGGGGTAGGGTACGAGCAGTACTTC
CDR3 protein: CASSLWAGVGYEQYF

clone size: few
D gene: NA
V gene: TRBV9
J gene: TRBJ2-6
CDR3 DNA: TGTGCCAGCAGCGAAGACGCCCTATCCGGGGCCAACGTCCAGACTTTC
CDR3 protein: CASSEDALSGANVQTF

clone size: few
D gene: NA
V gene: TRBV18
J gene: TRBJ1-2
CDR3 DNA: TGTGCCAGCTCACCACCGTCGGGGGGCGCGGGCGGCTACACCTTC
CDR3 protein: CASSPPSGGAGGYTF

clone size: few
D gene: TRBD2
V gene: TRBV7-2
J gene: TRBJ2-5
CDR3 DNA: TGTGCCAGCAGCTGGCAGTGGGGACTAGCGGGGGAGTGGGTCCAAGAGACCCAGTACTTC
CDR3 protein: CASSWQWGLAGEWVQETQYF

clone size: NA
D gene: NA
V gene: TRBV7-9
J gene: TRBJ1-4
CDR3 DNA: TGTGCCAGCAGCTCAGGGGTGGCAACTAATGAAAAACTGTCTTTT
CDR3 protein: CASSSGVATNEKLSF

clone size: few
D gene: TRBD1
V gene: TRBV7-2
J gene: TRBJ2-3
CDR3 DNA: TGTGCCAGCAGCTTAGGGGGGACAGGGACTAGCACAGATACGCAGTATTTT
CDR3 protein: CASSLGGTGTSTDTQYF

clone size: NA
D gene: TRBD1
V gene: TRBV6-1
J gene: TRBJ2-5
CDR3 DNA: TGTGCCAGCAGTGAAGGGGCGACAGGGATAGAGACCCAGTACTTC
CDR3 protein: CASSEGATGIETQYF

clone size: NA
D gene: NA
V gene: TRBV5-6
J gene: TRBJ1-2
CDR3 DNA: TGTGCCAGCAGCTTCAGGGCTCGGGCTAACTATGGCTACACCTTC
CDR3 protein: CASSFRARANYGYTF

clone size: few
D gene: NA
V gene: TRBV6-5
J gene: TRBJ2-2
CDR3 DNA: TGTGCCAGCAGTTACGCTACAGGGAACACCGGGGAGCTGTTTTTT
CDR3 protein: CASSYATGNTGELFF

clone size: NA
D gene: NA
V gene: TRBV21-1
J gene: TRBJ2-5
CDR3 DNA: TGTGCCAGCACCGAAAGGGCAGTCGAGACCCAGTACTTC
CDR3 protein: CASTERAVETQYF

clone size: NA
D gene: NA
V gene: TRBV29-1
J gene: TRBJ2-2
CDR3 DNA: TGCAGCGTTGTCTCATGGGCTGGCCCTGAACGAGGAACCGGGGAGCTGTTTTTT
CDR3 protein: CSVVSWAGPERGTGELFF

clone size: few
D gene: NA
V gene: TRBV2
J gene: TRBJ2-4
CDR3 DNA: TGTGCCAGCAGTGGCCCCCGCATAGCCAAAAACATTCAGTACTTC
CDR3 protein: CASSGPRIAKNIQYF

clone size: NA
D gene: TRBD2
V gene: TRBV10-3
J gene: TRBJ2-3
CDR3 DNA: TGTGCCATCAGGAACGGCGGGAGCGCAGATACGCAGTATTTT
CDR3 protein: CAIRNGGSADTQYF

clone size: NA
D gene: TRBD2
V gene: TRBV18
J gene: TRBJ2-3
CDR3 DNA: TGTGCCAGCTCAAGCTCTAGCGGTGGAACAGATACGCAGTATTTT
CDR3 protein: CASSSSSGGTDTQYF

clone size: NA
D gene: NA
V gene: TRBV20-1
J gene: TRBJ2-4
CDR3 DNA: TGCAGTGCTAGTAACCGGGAGAGGGCCAAAAACATTCAGTACTTC
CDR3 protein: CSASNRERAKNIQYF

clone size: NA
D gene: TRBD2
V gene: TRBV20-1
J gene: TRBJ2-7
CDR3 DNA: TGCAGTGCTAGAGCAGGACTAGCGGGGGGTCCAGCCTACGAGCAGTACTTC
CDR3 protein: CSARAGLAGGPAYEQYF

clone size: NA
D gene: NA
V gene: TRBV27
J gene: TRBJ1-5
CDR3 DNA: TGTGCCAGCAGCCGGTCCACCGGGAACAATCAGCCCCAGCATTTT
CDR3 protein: CASSRSTGNNQPQHF

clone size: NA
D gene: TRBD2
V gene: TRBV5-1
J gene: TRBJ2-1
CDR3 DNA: TGCGCCAGCCGACCTAGGACTAGCGGGAGCTTTGACTTC
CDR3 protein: CASRPRTSGSFDF

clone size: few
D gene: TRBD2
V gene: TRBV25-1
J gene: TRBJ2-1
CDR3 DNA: TGTGCCAGCAGTGAATGGGAGGGGATTTCTACTAACAATGAGCAGTTCTTC
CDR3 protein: CASSEWEGISTNNEQFF

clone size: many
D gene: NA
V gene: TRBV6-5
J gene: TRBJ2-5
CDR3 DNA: TGTGCCAGCAGTGGGGGCGGAGAGACCCAGTACTTC
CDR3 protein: CASSGGGETQYF

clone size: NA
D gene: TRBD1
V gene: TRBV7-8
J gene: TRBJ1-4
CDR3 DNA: TGTGCCAGCAGCTTCCCCGACAGGGGGCGGTTGGGCGAAAAACTGTTTTTT
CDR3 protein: CASSFPDRGRLGEKLFF

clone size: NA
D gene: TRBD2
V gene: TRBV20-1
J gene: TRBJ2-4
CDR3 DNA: TGCAGTGCTAGAGGGACGAGCGGGAGGGTACGAGCCAAAAACATTCAGTACTTC
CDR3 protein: CSARGTSGRVRAKNIQYF

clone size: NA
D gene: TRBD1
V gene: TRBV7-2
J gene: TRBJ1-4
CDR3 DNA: TGTGCCAGCAGCTCTACCGGAACAGGGGGCCAAAAACTGTTTTTT
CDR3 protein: CASSSTGTGGQKLFF

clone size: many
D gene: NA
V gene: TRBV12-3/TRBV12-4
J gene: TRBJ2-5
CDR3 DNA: TGTGCCAGCAGTTTCGGAGAGACCCAGTACTTC
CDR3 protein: CASSFGETQYF

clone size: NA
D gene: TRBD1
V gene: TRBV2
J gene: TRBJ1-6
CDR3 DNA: TGTGCCAGCAATCCGGGACAGGGTCACTCACCCCTCCACTTT
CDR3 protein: CASNPGQGHSPLHF

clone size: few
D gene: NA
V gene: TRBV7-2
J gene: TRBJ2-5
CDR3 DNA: TGTGCCAGCAGCCCCAGGCAGGGGATGCAAGAGACCCAGTACTTC
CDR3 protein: CASSPRQGMQETQYF

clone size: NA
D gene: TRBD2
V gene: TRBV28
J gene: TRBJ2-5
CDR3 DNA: TGTGCCAGCGGCTTCATGCTTCCTAGCGGGATCGGAAAGACCCAGTACTTC
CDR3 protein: CASGFMLPSGIGKTQYF

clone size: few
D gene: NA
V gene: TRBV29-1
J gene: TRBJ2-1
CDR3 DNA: TGCAGCGTTGAACCCCCGTCGAGAAGGGAGCAGTTCTTC
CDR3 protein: CSVEPPSRREQFF

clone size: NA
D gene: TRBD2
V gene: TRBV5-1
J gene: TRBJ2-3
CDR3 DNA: TGCGCCAGCAGCTTGGGACTAGCCCAGAGCACAGATACGCAGTATTTT
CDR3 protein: CASSLGLAQSTDTQYF

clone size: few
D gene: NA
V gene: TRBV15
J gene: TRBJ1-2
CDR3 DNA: TGTGCCACCAGCGCTCAGGGAAACTATGGCTACACCTTC
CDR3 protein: CATSAQGNYGYTF

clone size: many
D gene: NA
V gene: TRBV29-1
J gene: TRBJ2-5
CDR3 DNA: TGCAGCGTTGAACGTCAGGGGCGGGAGACCCAGTACTTC
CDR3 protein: CSVERQGRETQYF

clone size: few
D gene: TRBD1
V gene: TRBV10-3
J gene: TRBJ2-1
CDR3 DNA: TGTGCCATCAAGTTCGGAAGGGGGCGCGAGGATGAGCAGTTCTTC
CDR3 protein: CAIKFGRGREDEQFF

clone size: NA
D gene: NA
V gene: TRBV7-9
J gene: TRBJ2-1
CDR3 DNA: TGTGCCAGCAGCCATCGGCTTAACAATGAGCAGTTCTTC
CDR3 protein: CASSHRLNNEQFF

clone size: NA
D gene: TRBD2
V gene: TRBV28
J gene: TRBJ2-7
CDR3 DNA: TGTGCCAGCATCTTTAGCGGGAGTCCCAGGGGCGAGCAGTACTTC
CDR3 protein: CASIFSGSPRGEQYF

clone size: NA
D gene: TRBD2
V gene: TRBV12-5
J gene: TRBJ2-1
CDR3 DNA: TGTGCTAGTGGCGGGGGGAGCTCCTACAATGAGCAGTTCTTC
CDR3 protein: CASGGGSSYNEQFF

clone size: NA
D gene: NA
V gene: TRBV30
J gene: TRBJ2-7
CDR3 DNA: TGTGCCTGGGGGGCGTCCTACGAGCAGTACTTC
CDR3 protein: CAWGASYEQYF

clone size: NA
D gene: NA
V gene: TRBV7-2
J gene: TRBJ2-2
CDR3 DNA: TGTGCCAGCAGCTCCACAGGGTTAAGTACCGGGGAGCTGTTTTTT
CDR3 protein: CASSSTGLSTGELFF

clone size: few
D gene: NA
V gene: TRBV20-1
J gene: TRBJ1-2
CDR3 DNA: TGCAGTGCTAGAGATCTAATGGGGCAAGACTATGGCTACACCTTC
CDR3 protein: CSARDLMGQDYGYTF

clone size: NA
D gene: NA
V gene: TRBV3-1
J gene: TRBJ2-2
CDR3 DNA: TGTGCCAGCAGCCAAGAGAGTACCGGGGAGCTGTTTTTT
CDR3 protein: CASSQESTGELFF

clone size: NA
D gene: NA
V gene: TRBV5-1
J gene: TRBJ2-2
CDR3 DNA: TGCGCCAGCAGCTCATCACAGGGTACCGGGGAGCTGTTTTTT
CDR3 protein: CASSSSQGTGELFF

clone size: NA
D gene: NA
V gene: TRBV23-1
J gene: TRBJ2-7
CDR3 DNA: TGCGCCAGCATCTGGGGAACAGCCATCTTCCTTCTTTACGAGCAGTACTTC
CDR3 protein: CASIWGTAIFLLYEQYF

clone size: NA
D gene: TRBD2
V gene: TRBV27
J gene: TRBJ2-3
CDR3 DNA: TGTGCCAGCAGTTCCTTCGGGGGGGGGGCAGATACGCAGTATTTT
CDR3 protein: CASSSFGGGADTQYF

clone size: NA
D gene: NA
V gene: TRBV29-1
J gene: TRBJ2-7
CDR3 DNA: TGCAGCGTTGAAGGGACAAGGACCTACAACGAGCAGTACTTC
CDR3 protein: CSVEGTRTYNEQYF

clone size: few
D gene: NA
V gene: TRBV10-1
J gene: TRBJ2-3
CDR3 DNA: TGCGCCAGCAGTGGTCGAGACACAGATACGCAGTATTTT
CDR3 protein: CASSGRDTDTQYF

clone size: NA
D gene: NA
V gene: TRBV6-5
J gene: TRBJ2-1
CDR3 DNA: TGTGCCAGCAGTTCCCGGGACATTTCCTACAATGAGCAGTTCTTC
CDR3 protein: CASSSRDISYNEQFF

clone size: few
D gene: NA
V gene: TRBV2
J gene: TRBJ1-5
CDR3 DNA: TGTGCCAGCAGTGAAGGGCAGTTGAATCAGCCCCAGCATTTT
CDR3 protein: CASSEGQLNQPQHF

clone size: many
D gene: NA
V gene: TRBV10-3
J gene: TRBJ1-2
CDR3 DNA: TGTGCCATCAGTGACAGCAACTATGGCTACACCTTC
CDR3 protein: CAISDSNYGYTF

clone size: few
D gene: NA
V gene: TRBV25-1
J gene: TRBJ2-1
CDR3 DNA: TGTGCCAGCAGTATCCAGACTAGTAACAATGAGCAGTTCTTC
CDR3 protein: CASSIQTSNNEQFF

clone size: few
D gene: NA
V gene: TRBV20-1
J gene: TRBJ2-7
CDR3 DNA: TGCAGTGCTAGAGGACTGGTCGCCGGCGACGAGCAGTACTTC
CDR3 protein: CSARGLVAGDEQYF

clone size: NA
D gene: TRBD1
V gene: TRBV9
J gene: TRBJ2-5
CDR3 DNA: TGTGCCAGCAGCGCGATTGGGACAGTCCAAGAGACCCAGTACTTC
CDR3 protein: CASSAIGTVQETQYF